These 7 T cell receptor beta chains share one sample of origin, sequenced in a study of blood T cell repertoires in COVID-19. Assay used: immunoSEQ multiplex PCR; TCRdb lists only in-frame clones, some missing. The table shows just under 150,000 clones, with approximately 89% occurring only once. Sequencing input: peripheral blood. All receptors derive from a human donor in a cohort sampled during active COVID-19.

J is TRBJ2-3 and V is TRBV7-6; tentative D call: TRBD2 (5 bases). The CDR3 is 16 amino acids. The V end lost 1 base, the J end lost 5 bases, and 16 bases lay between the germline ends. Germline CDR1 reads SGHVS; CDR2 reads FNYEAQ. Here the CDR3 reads CASSLGSSLEGDTQYF. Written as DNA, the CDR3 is TGTGCCAGCAGCTTAGGATCTAGCCTTGAGGGAGATACGCAGTATTTT.

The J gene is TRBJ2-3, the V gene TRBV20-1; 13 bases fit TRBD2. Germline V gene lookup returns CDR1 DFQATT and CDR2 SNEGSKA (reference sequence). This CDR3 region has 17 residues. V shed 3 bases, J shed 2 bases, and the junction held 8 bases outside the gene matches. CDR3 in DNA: TGCAGTGCTAGTGGGCGAACTAGCGGGGGGGTCACAGATACGCAGTATTTT. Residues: CSASGRTSGGVTDTQYF.

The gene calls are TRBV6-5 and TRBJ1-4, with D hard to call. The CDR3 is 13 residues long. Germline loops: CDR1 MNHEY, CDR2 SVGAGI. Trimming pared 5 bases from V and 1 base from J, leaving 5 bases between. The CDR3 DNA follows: TGTGCCAGCAGTCGAGTAACTAATGAAAAACTGTTTTTT. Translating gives CASSRVTNEKLFF.

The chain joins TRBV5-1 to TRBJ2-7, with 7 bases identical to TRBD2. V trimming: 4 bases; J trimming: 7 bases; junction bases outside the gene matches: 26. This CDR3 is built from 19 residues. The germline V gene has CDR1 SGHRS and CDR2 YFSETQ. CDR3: CASSPFGDRRVAGVLEQYF. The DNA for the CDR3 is TGCGCCAGCAGCCCGTTTGGAGATCGGCGGGTGGCGGGGGTTCTTGAGCAGTACTTC.

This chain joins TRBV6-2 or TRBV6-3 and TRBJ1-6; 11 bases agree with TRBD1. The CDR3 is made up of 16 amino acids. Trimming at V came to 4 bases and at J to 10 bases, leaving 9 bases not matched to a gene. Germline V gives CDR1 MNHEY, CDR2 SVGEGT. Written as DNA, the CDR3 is TGTGCCAGCAGTTCCTCCGGGACAGGGGGACCCTCACCCCTCCACTTT. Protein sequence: CASSSSGTGGPSPLHF.

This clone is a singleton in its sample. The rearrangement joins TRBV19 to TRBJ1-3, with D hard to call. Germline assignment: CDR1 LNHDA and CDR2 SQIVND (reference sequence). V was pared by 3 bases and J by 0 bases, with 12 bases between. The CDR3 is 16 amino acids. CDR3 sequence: CASSIRVSSSGNTIYF. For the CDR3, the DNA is TGTGCCAGTAGTATTCGGGTTTCAAGCTCTGGAAACACCATATATTTT. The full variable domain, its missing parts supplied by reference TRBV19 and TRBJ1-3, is DGGITQSPKYLFRKEGQNVTLSCEQNLNHDAMYWYRQDPGQGLRLIYYSQIVNDFQKGDIAEGYSVSREKKESFPLTVTSAQKNPTAFYLCASSIRVSSSGNTIYFGEGSWLTVV.

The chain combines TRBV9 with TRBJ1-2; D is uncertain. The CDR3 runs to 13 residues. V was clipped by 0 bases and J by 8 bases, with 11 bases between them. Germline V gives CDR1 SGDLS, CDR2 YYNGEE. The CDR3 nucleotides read TGTGCCAGCAGCGTAGGCAGTGCAATAGGCTACACCTTC. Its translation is CASSVGSAIGYTF.